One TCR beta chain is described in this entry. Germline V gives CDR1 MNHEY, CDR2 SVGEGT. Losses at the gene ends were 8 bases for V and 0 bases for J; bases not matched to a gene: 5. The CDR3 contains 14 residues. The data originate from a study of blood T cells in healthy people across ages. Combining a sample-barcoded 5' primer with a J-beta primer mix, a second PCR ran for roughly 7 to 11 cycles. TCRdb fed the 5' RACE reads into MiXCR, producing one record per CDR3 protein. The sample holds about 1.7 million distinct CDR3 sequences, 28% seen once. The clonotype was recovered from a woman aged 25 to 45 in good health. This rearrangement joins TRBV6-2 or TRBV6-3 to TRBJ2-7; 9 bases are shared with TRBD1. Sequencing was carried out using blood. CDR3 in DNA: TGTGCCAGCGTTGGACAGGGGCTCTCCTACGAGCAGTACTTC. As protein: CASVGQGLSYEQYF.